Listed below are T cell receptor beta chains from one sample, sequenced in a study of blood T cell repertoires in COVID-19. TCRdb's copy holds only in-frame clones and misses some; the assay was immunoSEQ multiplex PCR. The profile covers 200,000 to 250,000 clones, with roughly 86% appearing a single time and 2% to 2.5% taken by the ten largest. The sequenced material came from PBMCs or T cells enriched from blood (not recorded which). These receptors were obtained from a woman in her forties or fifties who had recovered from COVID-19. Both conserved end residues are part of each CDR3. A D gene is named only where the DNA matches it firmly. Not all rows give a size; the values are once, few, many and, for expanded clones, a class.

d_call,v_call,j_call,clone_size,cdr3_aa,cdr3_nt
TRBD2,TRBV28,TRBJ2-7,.,CASGTSGSRYEQYF,TGTGCCAGTGGGACTAGCGGGAGTAGATACGAGCAGTACTTC
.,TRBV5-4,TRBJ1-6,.,CASSFRDTNSPLHF,TGTGCCAGCAGCTTCCGGGACACGAATTCACCCCTCCACTTT
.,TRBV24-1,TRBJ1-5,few,CATANRGNQPQHF,TGTGCCACCGCTAACAGGGGCAATCAGCCCCAGCATTTT
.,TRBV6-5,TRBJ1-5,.,CASSNRAWGGQPQHF,TGTGCCAGCAGTAACCGAGCCTGGGGGGGCCAGCCCCAGCATTTT
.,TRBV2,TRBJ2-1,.,CASRGDSLYNEQFF,TGTGCCAGCAGAGGGGACTCACTGTACAATGAGCAGTTCTTC
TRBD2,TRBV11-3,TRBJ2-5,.,CASSLDRGEQETQYF,TGTGCCAGCAGCTTAGACCGGGGGGAGCAAGAGACCCAGTACTTC
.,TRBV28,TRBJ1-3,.,CASSVYYGTGNTIYF,TGTGCCAGCAGTGTGTACTACGGGACAGGAAACACCATATATTTT
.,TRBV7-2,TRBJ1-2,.,CASSFRGDYGYTF,TGTGCCAGCAGCTTTCGGGGGGACTATGGCTACACCTTC
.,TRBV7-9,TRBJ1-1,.,CASSLVVEAFF,TGTGCCAGCAGCTTAGTAGTTGAAGCTTTCTTT
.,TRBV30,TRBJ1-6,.,CAWGPGNRNNSPLHF,TGTGCCTGGGGCCCAGGGAATAGGAATAATTCACCCCTCCACTTT
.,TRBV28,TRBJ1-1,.,CASTPPLQGLNTEAFF,TGTGCCAGCACGCCGCCCCTACAGGGTTTGAACACTGAAGCTTTCTTT
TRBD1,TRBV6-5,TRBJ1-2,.,CASIPTGGAGGYTF,TGTGCCAGTATACCCACAGGGGGCGCGGGCGGCTACACCTTC
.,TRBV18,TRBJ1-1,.,CASSSSETGKGAFF,TGTGCCAGCTCATCTTCCGAGACAGGCAAAGGAGCTTTCTTT
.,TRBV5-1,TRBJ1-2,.,CASSPQGSRPDGYTF,TGCGCCAGCAGCCCCCAGGGGAGCAGGCCTGATGGCTACACCTTC
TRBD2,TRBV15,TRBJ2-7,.,CATSRGLAEAYEQYF,TGTGCCACCAGCAGAGGACTAGCGGAAGCCTACGAGCAGTACTTC
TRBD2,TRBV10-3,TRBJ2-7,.,CAISGTSHPRYEQYF,TGTGCCATCAGTGGGACTAGTCATCCTCGCTACGAGCAGTACTTC
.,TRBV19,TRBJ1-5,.,CAFGQGWWEPQHF,TGTGCCTTTGGGCAGGGTTGGTGGGAGCCCCAGCATTTT
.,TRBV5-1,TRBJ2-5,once,CASSFERETQYF,TGCGCCAGCAGCTTTGAGAGAGAGACCCAGTACTTC
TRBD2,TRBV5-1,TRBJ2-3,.,CASSTGLAGGLTDTQYF,TGCGCCAGCAGCACGGGACTAGCGGGAGGGCTTACAGATACGCAGTATTTT
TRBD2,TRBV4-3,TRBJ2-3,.,CASTASGSTDTQYF,TGCGCCAGCACCGCTAGCGGGAGCACAGATACGCAGTATTTT
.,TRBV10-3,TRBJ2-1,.,CAISWTIYNEQFF,TGTGCCATCAGTTGGACTATCTACAATGAGCAGTTCTTC
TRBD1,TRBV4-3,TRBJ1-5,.,CASSQDRIQGAQPQHF,TGCGCCAGCAGCCAAGATCGGATACAGGGGGCTCAGCCCCAGCATTTT
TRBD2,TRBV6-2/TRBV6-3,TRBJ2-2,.,CASSYTGLAGVGLTGELFF,TGTGCCAGCAGTTACACCGGACTAGCGGGAGTTGGGTTGACCGGGGAGCTGTTTTTT
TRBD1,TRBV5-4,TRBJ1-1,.,CASSLDRGRTEAFF,TGTGCCAGCAGCCTCGACAGGGGGCGGACTGAAGCTTTCTTT
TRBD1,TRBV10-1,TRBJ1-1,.,CASSEHRAGGVDVAFF,TGCGCCAGCAGTGAGCATCGGGCAGGGGGCGTTGATGTAGCTTTCTTT
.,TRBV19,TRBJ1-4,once,CASSEGRRGGNEKLFF,TGTGCCAGTAGCGAAGGTCGCCGCGGGGGGAATGAAAAACTGTTTTTT
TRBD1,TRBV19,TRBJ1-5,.,CASSALRTGGGNQPQHF,TGTGCCAGTAGTGCGTTACGGACAGGGGGTGGGAATCAGCCCCAGCATTTT
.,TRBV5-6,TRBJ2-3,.,CASTSGGIGQDTQYF,TGTGCCAGCACCTCAGGCGGGATAGGCCAAGATACGCAGTATTTT
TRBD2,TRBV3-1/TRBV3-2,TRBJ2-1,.,CASRLGLAGHEQFF,TGTGCCAGCAGGCTTGGTCTAGCGGGTCATGAGCAGTTCTTC
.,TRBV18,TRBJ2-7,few,CASSRSGPYEQYF,TGTGCCAGCTCACGTAGCGGCCCCTACGAGCAGTACTTC
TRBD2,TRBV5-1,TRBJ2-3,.,CASSSRPTSGGATDTQYF,TGCGCCAGCAGCTCGCGCCCGACTAGCGGGGGCGCCACAGATACGCAGTATTTT
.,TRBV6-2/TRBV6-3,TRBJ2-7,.,CASSTSLAEQYF,TGTGCCAGCAGTACCTCACTAGCCGAGCAGTACTTC
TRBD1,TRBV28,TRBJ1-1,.,CASRDDRGLLNTEAFF,TGTGCCAGCAGGGATGACAGGGGGCTCCTGAACACTGAAGCTTTCTTT
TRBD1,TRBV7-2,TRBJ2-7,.,CASSFFTGQTYEQYF,TGTGCCAGCAGCTTCTTTACGGGACAGACCTACGAGCAGTACTTC
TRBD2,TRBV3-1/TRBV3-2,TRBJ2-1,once,CASMTTSGSSYNEQFF,TGTGCCAGCATGACGACTAGCGGTAGCTCCTACAATGAGCAGTTCTTC
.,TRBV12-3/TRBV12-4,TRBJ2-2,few,CASSLPPGSGLFF,TGTGCCAGCAGTTTGCCCCCCGGATCGGGGCTGTTTTTT
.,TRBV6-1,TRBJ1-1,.,CASSEPRDTEAFF,TGTGCCAGCAGTGAACCCCGGGACACTGAAGCTTTCTTT
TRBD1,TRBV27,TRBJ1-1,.,CASSLTGQGITEAFF,TGTGCCAGCAGTCTCACGGGACAGGGAATCACTGAAGCTTTCTTT
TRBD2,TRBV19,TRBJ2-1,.,CASSAGTSGRTGEQFF,TGTGCCAGTAGTGCCGGGACTAGCGGGAGAACCGGTGAGCAGTTCTTC
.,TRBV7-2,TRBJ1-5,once,CASSLGGESNQPQHF,TGTGCCAGCAGCTTAGGGGGGGAAAGCAATCAGCCCCAGCATTTT
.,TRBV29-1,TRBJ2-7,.,CSVSGLGPYEQYF,TGCAGCGTTTCGGGACTGGGGCCCTACGAGCAGTACTTC
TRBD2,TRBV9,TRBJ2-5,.,CASSVGSTSGTQETQYF,TGTGCCAGCAGCGTAGGATCGACTAGCGGGACCCAAGAGACCCAGTACTTC
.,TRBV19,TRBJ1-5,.,CATYQGNNQPQHF,TGTGCGACATATCAGGGGAACAATCAGCCCCAGCATTTT
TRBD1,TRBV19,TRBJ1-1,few,CASSRGQGAMNTEAFF,TGTGCCAGTAGCCGGGGACAGGGGGCCATGAACACTGAAGCTTTCTTT
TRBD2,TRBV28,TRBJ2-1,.,CASSLPEVSGSYNEQFF,TGTGCCAGCAGTTTACCCGAGGTTAGCGGGAGCTACAATGAGCAGTTCTTC
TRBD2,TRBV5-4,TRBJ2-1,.,CASSSGGGGGHNEQFF,TGTGCCAGCAGTTCCGGAGGCGGGGGAGGTCATAATGAGCAGTTCTTC
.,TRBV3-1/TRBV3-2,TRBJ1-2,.,CASSQDPRANPKSGGYTF,TGTGCCAGCAGCCAAGATCCTAGGGCCAATCCAAAGAGCGGAGGCTACACCTTC
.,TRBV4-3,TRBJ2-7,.,CASSQPGSRGEQYF,TGCGCCAGCAGCCAGCCCGGGTCACGGGGCGAGCAGTACTTC
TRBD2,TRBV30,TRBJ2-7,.,CAWTPKSGLAANFYEQYF,TGTGCCTGGACCCCGAAGTCGGGACTAGCGGCGAACTTTTACGAGCAGTACTTC
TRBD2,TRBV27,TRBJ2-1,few,CASKPGLANNEQFF,TGTGCCAGCAAACCGGGACTAGCGAACAATGAGCAGTTCTTC
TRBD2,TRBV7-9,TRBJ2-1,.,CASSLALGGNEQFF,TGTGCCAGCAGCTTAGCGCTGGGGGGGAATGAGCAGTTCTTC
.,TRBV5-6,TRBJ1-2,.,CASSLPANYGYTF,TGTGCCAGCAGCTTACCTGCGAACTATGGCTACACCTTC
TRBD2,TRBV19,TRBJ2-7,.,CASSSSSSGSYEQYF,TGTGCCAGTTCCTCCTCGTCTAGCGGGAGTTACGAGCAGTACTTC
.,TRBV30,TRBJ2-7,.,CAWSPKSTGRHYEQYF,TGTGCCTGGAGTCCTAAATCGACAGGGAGGCATTACGAGCAGTACTTC
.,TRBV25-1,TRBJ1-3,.,CASSESLGASSGNTIYF,TGTGCCAGCAGTGAATCACTTGGGGCAAGCTCTGGAAACACCATATATTTT
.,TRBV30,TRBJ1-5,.,CAWSVGQGSQPQHF,TGTGCCTGGAGTGTGGGGCAGGGGAGTCAGCCCCAGCATTTT
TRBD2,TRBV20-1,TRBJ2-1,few,CSASWRGGRGYNEQFF,TGCAGTGCTAGTTGGCGGGGCGGGAGGGGGTACAATGAGCAGTTCTTC
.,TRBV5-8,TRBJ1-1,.,CASSLLVNTEAFF,TGTGCCAGCAGCTTGCTAGTGAACACTGAAGCTTTCTTT
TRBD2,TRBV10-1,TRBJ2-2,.,CASSRGLLAGGLNTGELFF,TGCGCCAGCAGCCGGGGATTACTAGCGGGGGGGCTTAACACCGGGGAGCTGTTTTTT
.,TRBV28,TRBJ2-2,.,CASLQGNTGELFF,TGTGCCAGCCTACAGGGGAACACCGGGGAGCTGTTTTTT